These T cell receptor beta chains were read from a single sample in a study of PD-1 blockade in mismatch repair-deficient tumors. Measured with immunoSEQ multiplex PCR; TCRdb has only the in-frame clones, and not every one. The sample gives about 120,000 clones, roughly 90% of which show up once; 12% is in the top ten. Sequences were derived from peripheral blood, sampled approximately 69 weeks after starting pembrolizumab. The source of these receptors is an adult with mismatch repair-deficient cancer. CDR3s include the opening cysteine and the closing phenylalanine or tryptophan. A D gene is named only where the DNA matches it firmly. Only part of the rows carry a size: once, few, many, or a class if the clone is expanded.

d_call,clone_size,j_call,v_call,cdr3_nt,cdr3_aa
.,.,TRBJ1-5,TRBV19,TGTGCCAGTAGTAGAGAGGGTCGCAATCAGCCCCAGCATTTT,CASSREGRNQPQHF
TRBD2,once,TRBJ2-5,TRBV29-1,TGCAGCGTTGAAGGACTAGCGGGCAACAGCCAAGAGACCCAGTACTTC,CSVEGLAGNSQETQYF
.,.,TRBJ2-1,TRBV27,TGTGCCAGCAGTTTCTGGGGCAGCCGGGAGCAGTTCTTC,CASSFWGSREQFF
.,.,TRBJ1-2,TRBV5-4,TGTGCCAGCAGCCAAGAAGGACTTGGATGGCTAGGCTACACCTTC,CASSQEGLGWLGYTF
.,few,TRBJ1-1,TRBV28,TGTGCCAGCAGAGCCCGAGGGGTGACTGAAGCTTTCTTT,CASRARGVTEAFF
.,.,TRBJ1-4,TRBV7-9,TGTGCCAGCAGCAAACGGGACATCGCAACTAATGAAAAACTGTTTTTT,CASSKRDIATNEKLFF
.,.,TRBJ2-1,TRBV4-1,TGCGCCAGCAGACTCGGGGGTGGGCCCTACAATGAGCAGTTCTTC,CASRLGGGPYNEQFF
TRBD1,.,TRBJ2-7,TRBV4-1,TGCGCCAGCAGCCAACAACCAATGACAGGGGGCTCCTACGAGCAGTACTTC,CASSQQPMTGGSYEQYF
.,medium-sized,TRBJ2-5,TRBV27,TGTGCCAGCAGTGGACCAGGACAGAGGACCCAAGAGACCCAGTACTTC,CASSGPGQRTQETQYF
.,.,TRBJ2-5,TRBV5-4,TGTGCCGGATCAATTGCGGGACAGCAAGAGACCCAGTACTTC,CAGSIAGQQETQYF
.,.,TRBJ1-2,TRBV6-1,TGTGCCAGCAGTGAAGCGGGGCCCAGCTATGGCTACACCTTC,CASSEAGPSYGYTF
.,.,TRBJ2-3,TRBV7-9,TGTGCCAGCAGAAACGACGATACGCAGTATTTT,CASRNDDTQYF
.,.,TRBJ1-2,TRBV27,TGTGCCAGCAGTCCTGGACGCTATGGCTACACCTTC,CASSPGRYGYTF
.,.,TRBJ1-5,TRBV7-6,TGTGCCAGCAGCTTAGCAGTAGTTGGGCAGCCCCAGCATTTT,CASSLAVVGQPQHF
.,.,TRBJ2-7,TRBV15,TGTGCCACCAGCAGAGATATACGGGAGAGAACCTACGAGCAGTACTTC,CATSRDIRERTYEQYF
.,.,TRBJ2-7,TRBV6-1,TGTGCCAGCAGTGTAGTTCAGGGACCCTCCTACGAGCAGTACTTC,CASSVVQGPSYEQYF
.,.,TRBJ1-1,TRBV27,TGTGCCAGCAGTTTATACGGCAGAAGATCTGAAGCTTTCTTT,CASSLYGRRSEAFF
TRBD1,.,TRBJ2-7,TRBV4-3,TGCGCCAGCAGCCAAGGAACCGGGACAGGGGTCTACGAGCAGTACTTC,CASSQGTGTGVYEQYF
TRBD2,.,TRBJ2-1,TRBV29-1,TGCAGCGTTGAACCCTTACTAGCGGCTTACAATGAGCAGTTCTTC,CSVEPLLAAYNEQFF
.,.,TRBJ1-3,TRBV29-1,TGCAGCGCCGCAGGCGGCAGGGCTGGAAACACCATATATTTT,CSAAGGRAGNTIYF
.,.,TRBJ2-1,TRBV19,TGTGCCAGTAGTATTTTGGCTTTCAACAATGAGCAGTTCTTC,CASSILAFNNEQFF
.,.,TRBJ1-2,TRBV29-1,TGCAGCGTTGCGGGCCGAAACGTCGACTATGGCTACACCTTC,CSVAGRNVDYGYTF
.,.,TRBJ2-3,TRBV13,TGTGCCAGCAGCTCCCGAAGGGGGGGGACAGATACGCAGTATTTT,CASSSRRGGTDTQYF